This TCR beta chain is from a study of blood T cells in healthy people across ages. Points from the study as a whole: Naive T cell percentage and TCR beta diversity correlated strongly. Diversity estimates from one million T cells were considered underestimates. The unknown donor CMV status may have confounded expanded clonotype changes.

A second PCR, run for about 6 to 11 cycles, used a sample-barcoded 5' primer plus a J-beta primer mix. From the 5' RACE reads, TCRdb called clonotypes with MiXCR, one entry per CDR3 protein. The sample carries 1,800,000 or so distinct CDR3 sequences, around 40% recorded once. Isolated per sample were at least 7 million PBMCs. Concerning this clonotype: The antigen remains unidentified.

The CDR3 is made up of 14 amino acids. J gave up 4 bases and V 4 bases, and 3 bases lay outside the gene matches. Germline loops: CDR1 SQVTM, CDR2 ANQGSEA. This receptor was obtained from a human donor in good health. Sequencing was done on a sample of blood. The chain joins TRBV29-1 to TRBJ2-1; 11 nucleotides align to TRBD2. CDR3: CSVAPSGRYNEQFF. The CDR3 region has the DNA TGCAGCGTTGCGCCTAGCGGGAGGTACAATGAGCAGTTCTTC.